This T cell receptor beta chain was found in a study of T cell responses to AZD1222 COVID-19 vaccine (dated by TCRdb to the early 2020s). About the study as a whole: AZD1222 recipients given second doses at about 4 weeks or at about 12 weeks were pooled, since spike-specific TCR depth and breadth were not found to differ between the two schedules. Trial participants were enrolled by age into subgroups of 18-55, 56-69 and 70-plus years, and around 150, 28 and 57 TCR-sequenced participants, respectively, were included in these subgroups. A total of about 240 trial participants underwent TCR sequencing, of whom around 200 received two doses of AZD1222 and about 25 received two doses of the MenACWY control vaccine. Findings and caveats that apply to the study as a whole: Because no day 14 peak-response samples were available, the repertoires could be characterized only after the peak T cell response. After two AZD1222 doses, spike-specific TCR breadth and depth were significantly higher than at day 0 and than in MenACWY recipients. In the small 56-69-year group, the increase in depth fell short of significance, most likely because of low power. Nearly half of unique spike-specific TCRs reportedly recognized epitopes outside regions mutated in the B.1.351 and B.1.1.7 variants. Only a handful of AZD1222 recipients were SARS-CoV-2 seropositive at baseline, limiting conclusions about previously exposed vaccinees. Most participants were white British and females outnumbered males, and the authors suggested that clonal diversity may have been underestimated. The vaccine-associated CD4 TCRs covered the entire spike protein, and the dominant responses fell in regions 160-218 and 743-854.

Concerning this clone: What this receptor recognizes is not known. The input lacks base qualities; no much larger clone sits a single base away.

V is reduced by 8 bases and J by 5 bases, leaving a spacing of 10 bases between them. CDR1 MNHEY and CDR2 SVGAGI were looked up in the germline V gene. There are 13 amino acids in the CDR3, from cysteine to phenylalanine inclusive. This entry keeps only the CDR3 DNA: 39 bases, framed from base 1. This sample's time point label indicates: baseline before first vaccination. Samples from vaccinated people were obtained from the UK trials COV001 and COV002, which included a single-blind randomized controlled phase 2/3 trial of AZD1222 (ChAdOx1 nCoV-19) in healthy adults. For TCRbeta chain sequencing, PBMC samples from trial participants were taken at day 0 and at day 28 after the second dose. The CDR3 regions of human TCRbeta chains were analyzed by immunosequencing. Processing in the source paper ran as follows. Repertoire TCRs were matched against a reference library of SARS-CoV-2-specific TCRs generated with the MIRA antigen-specificity platform. Breadth was defined as the fraction of unique TCRs that were SARS-CoV-2-associated, and depth was defined as the fraction of total T cells that were SARS-CoV-2-associated. Each spike-specific TCR was assigned to its reactive spike region and to a CD4 or CD8 class using the MIRA data. Log10-transformed breadth and depth values were compared by one-way ANOVA with Sidak's multiple comparisons tests. TCRdb took over this immuneACCESS table, retaining in-frame rearrangements with V and J assigned. Such tables are incomplete; in checked studies, under half of the missing clones stem from an unresolved V gene, and the remainder is unexplained. The DNA gave D and trimming, while V, J and clone size come from that table. For this sample the table gives some 130,000 clones, of which about 93% were detected only once. About 9.1% of the sample rests with the top ten.

This sample comprised peripheral blood, obtained on day 0 of AZD1222 vaccination. The rearranged chain carries TRBV6-5 and TRBJ1-6; no D gene is confidently identified. This TCR came from an adult in good health. The DNA sequence is TGTGCCAGCCGAACAATACATAATTCACCCCTCCACTTT. Its translation reads: CASRTIHNSPLHF.